These 21 T cell receptor beta chains were sequenced from one sample in a study of OX40 agonist ivuxolimab in advanced cancers. The table came from immunoSEQ multiplex PCR; TCRdb's copy has only in-frame clones and leaves some out. Altogether around 60,000 clones are present, 85% to 95% being singletons, with the ten largest covering about 13%. The sequencing used CD4+ or CD8+ T cells sorted from blood, collected in a trial of the OX40 agonist ivuxolimab. These receptors originate from an adult with an advanced solid tumor such as melanoma, head and neck, liver or kidney cancer.

The CDR3: CASSLPSLLGDTQYF. CDR3 sequence (DNA): TGTGCCAGCAGCTTGCCGTCCCTCTTGGGCGATACGCAGTATTTT. The chain employs TRBV5-5 and TRBJ2-3; no definite D call. The CDR3 has 15 amino acids. Trimming pared 1 base from V and 6 bases from J, leaving 15 bases between. Germline CDR1 is SGHKS and CDR2 is YYEKEE (reference sequence).

The chain joins TRBV28 to TRBJ2-1; possibly TRBD2 for D (6 bases). CDR3 length: 19 amino acids. The ends were cut back, 3 bases at V and 3 bases at J, with 24 bases in the middle. Germline V lookup: CDR1 MDHEN, CDR2 SYDVKM. The CDR3, as DNA: TGTGCCAGCAGTTTTGTGACGGACTGGGGTGGTAGCGGCTACAATGAGCAGTTCTTC. Its protein product is CASSFVTDWGGSGYNEQFF.

For the CDR3, the DNA is TGTGCCAGCAGCTTAGATCGGGGGACTGAAGCTTTCTTT. This codes for CASSLDRGTEAFF. The rearrangement uses TRBV11-3 and TRBJ1-1; TRBD1 might be the D (5 bases). Trimming took off 0 bases at V and 5 bases at J, with 7 bases between the two ends. The germline CDR1 and CDR2 sequences are SGHNT and YENEEA. The length of the CDR3 is 13 residues.

The chain couples TRBV11-3 to TRBJ1-1, with D maybe TRBD1 (5 bases). The ends were cut back, 0 bases at V and 1 base at J, with 21 bases in the middle. The CDR3 runs to 19 residues. Germline V CDR1 and CDR2: SGHNT, YENEEA. Here the CDR3 DNA reads TGTGCCAGCAGCTTAGAAAACAGGCCGCAGCGAATCGGGAACACTGAAGCTTTCTTT. Protein product: CASSLENRPQRIGNTEAFF.

This clone was found once. The chain is built from TRBV11-3 and TRBJ1-2, with TRBD1 matching over 9 bases. Per germline, CDR1 SGHNT and CDR2 YENEEA. V trimming: 3 bases; J trimming: 2 bases; junction bases outside the gene matches: 4. This CDR3 has 15 residues. The CDR3 region has the DNA TGTGCCAGCAGCTTCCGGACAGGGGAAAACTATGGCTACACCTTC. Translating gives CASSFRTGENYGYTF.

J is TRBJ1-5 and V is TRBV7-8; D is ambiguous. The ends were cut back, 5 bases at V and 3 bases at J, with 14 bases in the middle. The CDR3 sequence is 15 residues long. CDR1 and CDR2 from the germline V gene are SGHVS and FQNEAQ. CDR3 sequence reads: CASSPLRATNQPQHF. CDR3 nucleotides: TGTGCCAGCAGCCCACTCCGGGCTACCAATCAGCCCCAGCATTTT.

The gene calls are TRBV29-1 and TRBJ2-2, with 12 nucleotides matching TRBD2. The trim removed 6 bases at V and 4 bases at J, leaving 12 bases unmatched. Germline V gene lookup returns CDR1 SQVTM and CDR2 ANQGSEA. The CDR3 runs 17 residues. As DNA, the CDR3 is TGCAGCGTGCGCGCTAGCGGGAGGGCTCTGGGCACCGGGGAGCTGTTTTTT. It yields the protein CSVRASGRALGTGELFF.

The rearrangement joins TRBV6-6 to TRBJ2-2; the match to TRBD2 covers 8 bases. J gave up 0 bases and V 6 bases, and 6 bases lay outside the gene matches. The length of the CDR3 is 16 residues. CDR1 and CDR2 (germline): MNHNY, SVGAGI (reference sequence). The CDR3, as DNA: TGTGCCAGCAGGAGACTAGCGAGCACGAACACCGGGGAGCTGTTTTTT. Its protein product is CASRRLASTNTGELFF.

V usage is TRBV27 and J usage is TRBJ2-1, with D perhaps matching TRBD1 or TRBD2 (5 bases each). The CDR3 is 15 residues long. V was clipped by 2 bases and J by 6 bases, with 14 bases between them. Germline V gives CDR1 MNHEY, CDR2 SMNVEV (reference sequence). CDR3 in DNA: TGTGCCAGCAGTTTAATCGGGACGGTTACCAATGAGCAGTTCTTC. Its protein product is CASSLIGTVTNEQFF.

The chain uses TRBV11-2 and TRBJ2-5, with 12 bases fitting TRBD2. The V gene's germline CDR1 is SGHAT and CDR2 FQNNGV. The CDR3 has 16 amino acids. The V segment lost 1 base and the J segment 1 base; nucleotides outside the gene matches: 1. The CDR3 region has the DNA TGTGCCAGCAGCTTAGGGACTAGCGGGACCCAAGAGACCCAGTACTTC. Its translation is CASSLGTSGTQETQYF.

This chain links TRBV4-3 with TRBJ1-2, with a tentative D call TRBD1 (5 bases). V shed 4 bases and J shed 1 base, with 10 bases lying between them. This CDR3 contains 14 residues. The germline V gene encodes CDR1 LGHNA and CDR2 YSLEER. CDR3 loop: CASSPRQLNYGYTF. The CDR3 DNA sequence: TGCGCCAGCAGCCCCCGACAGCTTAACTATGGCTACACCTTC.

J is TRBJ2-7 and V is TRBV27, with TRBD1 matching over 10 bases. Germline V lookup: CDR1 MNHEY, CDR2 SMNVEV (reference sequence). With V trimmed by 4 bases and J by 6 bases, 6 bases remained unmatched. CDR3 length: 14 amino acids. The CDR3 coding sequence is TGTGCCAGCAGTTCGCTGGGACAGGGGACCGAGCAGTACTTC. It encodes CASSSLGQGTEQYF.

This sequence joins TRBV6-6 and TRBJ1-2, with unresolved D. This CDR3 comprises 11 residues. From germline, CDR1 is MNHNY and CDR2 SVGAGI (reference sequence). Trimming took 5 bases from V and 8 from J, leaving 9 bases between them. This CDR3 reads CASSRGWGYTF. The DNA for the CDR3 is TGTGCCAGCAGTCGCGGGTGGGGCTACACCTTC.

In its sample, this clone was seen once. This chain connects TRBV19 to TRBJ2-1; D is perhaps TRBD1 (6 bases). The CDR3 totals 17 residues. Trimming stripped 3 bases from V and 4 bases from J, with 19 bases between. The germline gives CDR1 LNHDA, CDR2 SQIVND (reference sequence). Written as DNA, the CDR3 is TGTGCCAGTAGTATCCCAGGGGCCCTAGTCGGGTACAATGAGCAGTTCTTC. This encodes CASSIPGALVGYNEQFF.

The genes are TRBV27 and TRBJ2-1, with 8 bases aligning to TRBD2. V trimming: 4 bases; J trimming: 0 bases; junction bases outside the gene matches: 2. CDR1 MNHEY and CDR2 SMNVEV come from the germline V gene (reference sequence). This CDR3 comprises 15 residues. CDR3 DNA: TGTGCCAGCAGTTCCGGGACTAGCTCCTACAATGAGCAGTTCTTC. The encoded protein is CASSSGTSSYNEQFF.

The chain couples TRBV6-1 to TRBJ2-1; 14 bases line up with TRBD2. The CDR3 consists of 15 residues. Germline assignment: CDR1 MNHNS and CDR2 SASEGT. The V segment lost 6 bases and the J segment 15 bases; nucleotides outside the gene matches: 13. The CDR3, as DNA: TGTGCCAGCAGGACCACTCCGGGACTAGCGGGAGTGGGGTTCTTC. This codes for CASRTTPGLAGVGFF.

J is TRBJ2-1 and V is TRBV4-1, with 8 bases fitting TRBD2. Germline CDR1 is MGHRA and CDR2 is YSYEKL. The CDR3 has 16 amino acids. The V gene end was trimmed by 4 bases and the J gene end by 1 base; junction bases not matched to a gene: 6. The DNA of the CDR3 is TGCGCCAGCAGCCCCTTAGCGGGACTGTCCTACAATGAGCAGTTCTTC. This codes for CASSPLAGLSYNEQFF.

The rearrangement joins TRBV29-1 to TRBJ2-7; possible D gene TRBD2, 5 bases. The germline CDR1 and CDR2 sequences are SQVTM and ANQGSEA. V shed 0 bases and J shed 3 bases, with 21 bases lying between them. This CDR3 is 17 amino acids long. CDR3 nucleotides: TGCAGCGTTGAAGATCGGGGTAGCGTCGGTTCTGTCTACGAGCAGTACTTC. Translated, it gives CSVEDRGSVGSVYEQYF.

V and J are TRBV10-1 and TRBJ2-7; TRBD2 is a possible D gene (5 bases). This CDR3 region has 15 residues. The V end was cut by 2 bases, the J end by 1 base, with 12 bases between. The germline V gene encodes CDR1 WNHNN and CDR2 SYGVQD (reference sequence). DNA for the CDR3: TGCGCCAGCAGTGAGGGTCGATCGGGGTCCTACGAGCAGTACTTC. Protein sequence: CASSEGRSGSYEQYF.

The chain is built from TRBV7-7 and TRBJ2-3, with D possibly TRBD2 on 6 matching bases. Trimming cost V 3 bases and J 3 bases, with 10 bases left between them. The CDR3 extends over 14 amino acids. Germline values: CDR1 SSHAT, CDR2 FNYEAQ (reference sequence). The CDR3 region is CASSLTRRTDTQYF. The CDR3 DNA follows: TGTGCCAGCAGCTTGACTAGAAGGACAGATACGCAGTATTTT.

The rearrangement uses TRBV27 and TRBJ2-5, with D perhaps TRBD1 (6 bases). V was pared by 3 bases and J by 3 bases, with 17 bases between. Looked up from germline, CDR1 is MNHEY and CDR2 is SMNVEV (reference sequence). This CDR3 has 16 amino acids. CDR3: CASSFFRGEGEETQYF. The CDR3, as DNA: TGTGCCAGCAGTTTTTTCAGGGGAGAAGGGGAAGAGACCCAGTACTTC.